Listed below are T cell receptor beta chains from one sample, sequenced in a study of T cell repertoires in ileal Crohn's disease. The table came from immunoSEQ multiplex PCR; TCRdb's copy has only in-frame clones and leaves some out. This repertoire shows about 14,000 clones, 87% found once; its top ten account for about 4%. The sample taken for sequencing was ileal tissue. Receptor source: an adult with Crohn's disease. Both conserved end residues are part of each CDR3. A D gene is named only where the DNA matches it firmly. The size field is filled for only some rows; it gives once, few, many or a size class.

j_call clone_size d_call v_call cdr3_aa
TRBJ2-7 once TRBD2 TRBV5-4 CASSRTSGSEQYF
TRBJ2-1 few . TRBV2 CASRPSTIRHRQQFF
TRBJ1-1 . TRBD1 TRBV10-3 CAISESSGTGGINTEAFF
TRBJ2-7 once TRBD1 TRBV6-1 CASSEGTGPSYEQYF
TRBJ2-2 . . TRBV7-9 CASSLVQTGELFF
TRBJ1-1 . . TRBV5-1 CASSPTVGLTNTEAFF
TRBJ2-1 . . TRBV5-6 CASSPGTVRQFF
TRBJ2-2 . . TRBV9 CASSVEGSTGELFF
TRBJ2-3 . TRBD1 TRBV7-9 CASNFGQGTDTQYF
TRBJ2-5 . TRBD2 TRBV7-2 CASSSRAGKLGGETQYF
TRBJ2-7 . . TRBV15 CATSRGRGAAYEQYF
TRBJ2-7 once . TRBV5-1 CASSLESGFSYEQYF
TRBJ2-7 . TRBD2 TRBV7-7 CASSPGLANPEQYF
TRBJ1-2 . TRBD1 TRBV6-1 CASSEVPGQGRPFF
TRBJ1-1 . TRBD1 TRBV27 CASRGQGLNTEAFF
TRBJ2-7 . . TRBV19 CASSSGTGDIEQYF
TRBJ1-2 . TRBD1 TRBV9 CASSPSQGARGYTF
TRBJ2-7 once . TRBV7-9 CASSSGSGSEQYF
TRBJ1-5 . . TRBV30 CAWSNQGWQPQHF
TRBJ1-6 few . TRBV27 CASSQKQGLNSPLHF
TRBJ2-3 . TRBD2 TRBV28 CASSLIRTGTSGRLPGDTQYF
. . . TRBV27 CASSHRVGSYEQYF
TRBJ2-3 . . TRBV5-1 CASSPRGAGATDTQYF
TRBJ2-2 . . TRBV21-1 CASPRGSGGRNTGELFF
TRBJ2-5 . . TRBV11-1 CASSLVQGYQETQYF
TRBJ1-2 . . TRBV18 CASSPPPDHGYTF
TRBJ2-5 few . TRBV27 CASSLGGGLQETQYF
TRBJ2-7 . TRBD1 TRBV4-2 CASSQAAGQGTYEQYF
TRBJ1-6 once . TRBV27 CASGWASNSPLHF
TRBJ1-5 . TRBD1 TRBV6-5 CASSRGQGVEPQHF
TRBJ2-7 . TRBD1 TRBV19 CASSTLGQGPYEQYF
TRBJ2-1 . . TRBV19 CASSISPAANEQFF
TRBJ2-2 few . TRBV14 CASSQELAPTGELFF
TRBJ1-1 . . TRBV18 CASSPLQGMNTEAFF
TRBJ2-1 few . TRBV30 CAWSPGGLYNEQFF
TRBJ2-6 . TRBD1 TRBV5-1 CASSLQGADSGANVLTF
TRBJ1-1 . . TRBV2 CASSSQGNTEAFF
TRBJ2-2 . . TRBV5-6 CASTPRWGVGTGELFF
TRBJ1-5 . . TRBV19 CASSGGSGLLNQPQHF
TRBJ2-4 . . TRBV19 CASSIVSSGLSKNIQYF
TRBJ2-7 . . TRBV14 CASSLRARVYEQYF
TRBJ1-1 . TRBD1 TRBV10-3 CAISESDRDTEAFF
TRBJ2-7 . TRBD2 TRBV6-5 CASSTQAGAYEQYF
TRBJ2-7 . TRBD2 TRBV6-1 CASSAYGLAGGYYEQYF
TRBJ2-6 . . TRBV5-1 CASSEGSGANVLTF
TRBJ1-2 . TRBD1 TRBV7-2 CASSLVGTVFRGYGYTF
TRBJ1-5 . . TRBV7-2 CASSLGQVNQPQHF
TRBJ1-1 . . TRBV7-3 CASSLMADLNTEAFF
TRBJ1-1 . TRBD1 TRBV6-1 CASSEDRGGVDTEAFF
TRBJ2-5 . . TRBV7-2 CASSLVSGDGETQYF